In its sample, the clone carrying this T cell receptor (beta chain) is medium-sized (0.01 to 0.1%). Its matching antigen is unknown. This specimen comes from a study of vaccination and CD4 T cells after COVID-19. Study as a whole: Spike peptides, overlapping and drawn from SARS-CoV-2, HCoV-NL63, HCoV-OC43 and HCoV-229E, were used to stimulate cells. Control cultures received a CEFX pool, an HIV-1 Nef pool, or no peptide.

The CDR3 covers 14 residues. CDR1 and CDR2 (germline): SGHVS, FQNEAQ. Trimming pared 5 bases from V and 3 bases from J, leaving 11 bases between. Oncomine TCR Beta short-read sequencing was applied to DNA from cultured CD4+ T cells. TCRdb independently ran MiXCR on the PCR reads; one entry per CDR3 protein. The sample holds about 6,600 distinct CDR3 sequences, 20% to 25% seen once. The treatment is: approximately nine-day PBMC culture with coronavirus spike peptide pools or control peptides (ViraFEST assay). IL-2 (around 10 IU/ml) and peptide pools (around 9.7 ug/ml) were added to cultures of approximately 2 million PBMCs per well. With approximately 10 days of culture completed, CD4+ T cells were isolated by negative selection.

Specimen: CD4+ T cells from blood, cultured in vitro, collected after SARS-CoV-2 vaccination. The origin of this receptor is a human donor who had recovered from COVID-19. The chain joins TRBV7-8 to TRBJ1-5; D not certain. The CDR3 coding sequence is TGTGCCAGCAGCCGACTGGGATACAATCAGCCCCAGCATTTT. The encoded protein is CASSRLGYNQPQHF. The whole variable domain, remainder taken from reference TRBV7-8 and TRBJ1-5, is GAGVSQSPRYKVAKRGQDVALRCDPISGHVSLFWYQQALGQGPEFLTYFQNEAQLDKSGLPSDRFFAERPEGSVSTLKIQRTQQEDSAVYLCASSRLGYNQPQHFGDGTRLSIL.